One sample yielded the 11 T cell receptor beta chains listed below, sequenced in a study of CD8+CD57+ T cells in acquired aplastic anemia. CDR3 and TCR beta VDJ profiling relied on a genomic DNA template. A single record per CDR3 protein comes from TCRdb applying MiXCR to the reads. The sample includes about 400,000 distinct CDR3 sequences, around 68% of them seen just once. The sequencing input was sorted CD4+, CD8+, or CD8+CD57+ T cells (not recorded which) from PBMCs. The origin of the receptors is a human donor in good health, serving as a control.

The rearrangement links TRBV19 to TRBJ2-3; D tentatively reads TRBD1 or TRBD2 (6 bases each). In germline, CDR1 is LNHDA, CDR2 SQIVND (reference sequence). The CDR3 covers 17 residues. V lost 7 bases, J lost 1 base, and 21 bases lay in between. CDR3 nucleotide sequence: TGTGCCAGTACCCTAGGAAAAACGGGGGCTCGCACAGATACGCAGTATTTT. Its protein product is CASTLGKTGARTDTQYF.

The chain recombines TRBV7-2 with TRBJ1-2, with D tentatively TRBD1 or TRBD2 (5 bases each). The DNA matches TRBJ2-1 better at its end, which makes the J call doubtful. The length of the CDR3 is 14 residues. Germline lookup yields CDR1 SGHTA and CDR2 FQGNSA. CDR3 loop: CASSLPRGSCEQFF. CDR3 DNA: TGTGCCAGCAGCCTCCCCCGGGGCAGTTGTGAGCAGTTCTTC.

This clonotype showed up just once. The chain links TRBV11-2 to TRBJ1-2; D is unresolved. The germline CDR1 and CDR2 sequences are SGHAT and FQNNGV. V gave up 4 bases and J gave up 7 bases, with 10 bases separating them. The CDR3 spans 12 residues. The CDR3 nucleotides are TGTGCCAGCAGCTCCGACCATTGTGGCTACACCTTC. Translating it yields CASSSDHCGYTF.

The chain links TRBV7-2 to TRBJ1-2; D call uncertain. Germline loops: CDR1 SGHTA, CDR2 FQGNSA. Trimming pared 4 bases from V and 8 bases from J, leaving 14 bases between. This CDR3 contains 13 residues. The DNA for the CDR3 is TGTGCCAGCAGCTCGCGATACAGAGAGGGCTACACCTTC. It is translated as CASSSRYREGYTF. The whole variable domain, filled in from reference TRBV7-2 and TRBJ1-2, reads GAGVSQSPSNKVTEKGKDVELRCDPISGHTALYWYRQSLGQGLEFLIYFQGNSAPDKSGLPSDRFSAERTGGSVSTLTIQRTQQEDSAVYLCASSSRYREGYTFGSGTRLTVV.

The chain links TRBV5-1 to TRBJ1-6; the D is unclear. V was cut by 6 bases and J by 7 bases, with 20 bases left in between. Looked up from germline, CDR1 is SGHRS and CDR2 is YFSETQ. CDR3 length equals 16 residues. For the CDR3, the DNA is TGCGCCAGCAACGCTGAGGGCTACGGGCAGAATTCACCCCTCCACTTT. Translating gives CASNAEGYGQNSPLHF.

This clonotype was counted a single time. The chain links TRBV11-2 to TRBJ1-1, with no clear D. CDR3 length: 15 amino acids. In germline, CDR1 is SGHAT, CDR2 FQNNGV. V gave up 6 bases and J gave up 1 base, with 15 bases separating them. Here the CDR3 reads CASSIRTVTNTEAFF. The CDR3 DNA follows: TGTGCCAGCAGTATTAGAACCGTGACGAACACTGAAGCTTTCTTT.

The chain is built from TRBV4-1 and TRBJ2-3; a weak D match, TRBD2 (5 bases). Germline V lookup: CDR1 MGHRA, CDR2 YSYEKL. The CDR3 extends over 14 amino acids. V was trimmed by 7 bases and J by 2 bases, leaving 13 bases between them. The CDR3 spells CASTLEGTTDTQYF. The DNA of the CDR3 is TGCGCCAGCACCTTAGAGGGCACCACAGATACGCAGTATTTT.

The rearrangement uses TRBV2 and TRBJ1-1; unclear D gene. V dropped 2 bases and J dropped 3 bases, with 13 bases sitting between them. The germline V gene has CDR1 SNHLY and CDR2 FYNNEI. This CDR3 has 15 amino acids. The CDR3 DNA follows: TGTGCCAGCAGTGAAAGACGGTCAGACTACACTGAAGCTTTCTTT. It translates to CASSERRSDYTEAFF. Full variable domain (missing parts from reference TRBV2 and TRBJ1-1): EPEVTQTPSHQVTQMGQEVILRCVPISNHLYFYWYRQILGQKVEFLVSFYNNEISEKSEIFDDQFSVERPDGSNFTLKIRSTKLEDSAMYFCASSERRSDYTEAFFGQGTRLTVV.

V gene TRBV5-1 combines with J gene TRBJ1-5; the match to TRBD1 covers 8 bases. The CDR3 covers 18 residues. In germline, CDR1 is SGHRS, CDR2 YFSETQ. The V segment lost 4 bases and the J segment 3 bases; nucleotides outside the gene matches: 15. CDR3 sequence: CASSQQVTETGVNQPQHF. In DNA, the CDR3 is TGCGCCAGCAGCCAACAGGTCACCGAGACAGGGGTCAATCAGCCCCAGCATTTT.

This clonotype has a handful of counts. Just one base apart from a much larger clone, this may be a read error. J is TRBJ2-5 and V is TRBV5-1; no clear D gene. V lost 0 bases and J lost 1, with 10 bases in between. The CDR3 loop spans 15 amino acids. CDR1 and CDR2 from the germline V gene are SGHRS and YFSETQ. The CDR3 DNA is TGCGCCAGCAGCTTGGAGGGCTGGAGCCAAGAGACCCAGTACTTC. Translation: CASSLEGWSQETQYF.

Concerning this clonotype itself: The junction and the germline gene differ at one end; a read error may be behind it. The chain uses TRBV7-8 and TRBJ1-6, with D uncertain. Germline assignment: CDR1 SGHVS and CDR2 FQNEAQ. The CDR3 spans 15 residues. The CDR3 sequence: CASSSPVLQNSPLHF. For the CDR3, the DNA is TGTGCCAGTAGCTCCCCGGTCCTACAGAATTCACCCCTCCACTTT.